Each of the 18 T cell receptor beta chains below was sequenced from the same sample in a study of T-cell reconstitution after alpha-beta-depleted transplantation in children. It was with unique molecular identifiers that the TCRbeta library was prepared. TCRdb reprocessed the PCR reads via MiXCR and lists one record per CDR3 protein. Counted here are 250,000 to 300,000 distinct CDR3 sequences, over 9% occurring once; the ten biggest clones make up 7% to 9.5%. The source was PBMCs, collected before TCRalphabeta/CD19-depleted stem cell transplant. Receptors were obtained from a boy younger than two with acute myeloid leukemia, due to receive a stem cell transplant.

At least ten counts were recorded for this clonotype. The genes are TRBV7-3 and TRBJ1-2; no clear D. CDR1 is SGHTA and CDR2 is FQGTGA in the germline V gene. Trimming stripped 2 bases from V and 6 bases from J, with 13 bases between. The CDR3 length is 14 residues. CDR3 bases: TGTGCCAGCAGCTTATTTGCCGGGAGTAATGGCTACACCTTC. It translates to CASSLFAGSNGYTF.

This clonotype appeared many times. The rearrangement uses TRBV9 and TRBJ2-1; D tentatively reads TRBD1 or TRBD2 (5 bases each). Germline assignment: CDR1 SGDLS and CDR2 YYNGEE. Trimming stripped 0 bases from V and 0 bases from J, with 16 bases between. The CDR3 extends over 18 amino acids. CDR3 in amino acids: CASSVDPSKGSSYNEQFF. In nucleotides, the CDR3 is TGTGCCAGCAGCGTAGATCCCTCAAAGGGGAGCTCCTACAATGAGCAGTTCTTC.

In this sample, this clonotype turned up many times. The rearrangement joins TRBV20-1 to TRBJ2-7; D is possibly TRBD1 (6 bases). Trimming stripped 3 bases from V and 2 bases from J, with 8 bases between. Per the germline V gene, CDR1 is DFQATT and CDR2 is SNEGSKA (reference sequence). The CDR3 contains 12 residues. The CDR3 sequence is CSARDSTYEQYF. As DNA, the CDR3 is TGCAGTGCTAGGGACAGCACCTACGAGCAGTACTTC.

The genes are TRBV28 and TRBJ1-1; no definite D call. V was clipped by 5 bases and J by 1 base, with 8 bases between them. The CDR3 loop spans 13 amino acids. Germline-derived CDR1 and CDR2 are MDHEN and SYDVKM. In DNA, the CDR3 is TGTGCCAGCAGTGAGGCGAAGAACACTGAAGCTTTCTTT. The encoded protein is CASSEAKNTEAFF. Together with reference TRBV28 and TRBJ1-1, the CDR3 gives the full variable domain: DVKVTQSSRYLVKRTGEKVFLECVQDMDHENMFWYRQDPGLGLRLIYFSYDVKMKEKGDIPEGYSVSREKKERFSLILESASTNQTSMYLCASSEAKNTEAFFGQGTRLTVV.

This clonotype was counted ten times or more. The gene calls are TRBV7-3 and TRBJ2-1; D unclear. V lost 2 bases and J 0 bases, leaving 11 bases between the germline ends. The CDR3 has 16 residues. Germline CDR1 SGHTA, CDR2 FQGTGA. CDR3 protein: CASSLGHRSSYNEQFF. The CDR3 bases are TGTGCCAGCAGCTTAGGTCACCGTAGCTCCTACAATGAGCAGTTCTTC.

Regarding this clonotype: This may come from a read error, since a much larger clone is one base off. The chain is built from TRBV7-2 and TRBJ2-3, with a weak D call TRBD2 (5 bases). V lost 1 base, J lost 5 bases, and 13 bases lay in between. Looked up from germline, CDR1 is SGHTA and CDR2 is FQGNSA. This CDR3 region has 15 residues. The CDR3 reads CASSLGGSKRDTQYF. Here the CDR3 DNA reads TGTGCCAGCAGCTTAGGCGGGTCGAAGAGAGATACGCAGTATTTT.

This clonotype has ten or more counts. DNA for the CDR3: TGTGCCAGCAGCTTAGCAACAACACCCTACGAGCAGTACTTC. Amino acid sequence: CASSLATTPYEQYF. The V gene is TRBV7-9, the J gene TRBJ2-7; D ambiguous. The germline gives CDR1 SEHNR, CDR2 FQNEAQ (reference sequence). The CDR3 loop spans 14 amino acids. Trimming cost V 0 bases and J 2 bases, with 8 bases left between them.

This clonotype was seen at least ten times. V usage is TRBV24-1 and J usage is TRBJ2-5; 9 bases are shared with TRBD1. V dropped 5 bases and J dropped 5; count of bases not matched to a gene: 8. CDR3 length equals 15 residues. The germline V gene has CDR1 KGHDR and CDR2 SFDVKD. The CDR3 loop reads CATSGGGTGYETQYF. DNA of the CDR3: TGTGCCACCAGTGGGGGAGGGACAGGGTACGAGACCCAGTACTTC.

This clonotype was recorded many times. The rearrangement joins TRBV5-1 to TRBJ2-7; 8 positions agree with TRBD2. Losses at the gene ends were 3 bases for V and 7 bases for J; bases not matched to a gene: 6. Per germline, CDR1 SGHRS and CDR2 YFSETQ. The CDR3 spans 13 residues. The CDR3 sequence: CASSWPGGQEQYF. In nucleotides, the CDR3 is TGCGCCAGCAGCTGGCCGGGGGGGCAAGAGCAGTACTTC. Complete variable domain (other parts from reference TRBV5-1 and TRBJ2-7): KAGVTQTPRYLIKTRGQQVTLSCSPISGHRSVSWYQQTPGQGLQFLFEYFSETQRNKGNFPGRFSGRQFSNSRSEMNVSTLELGDSALYLCASSWPGGQEQYFGPGTRLTVT.

This clonotype was seen ten or more times. The V gene is TRBV6-1, the J gene TRBJ2-7; D may be TRBD1 or TRBD2 (5 bases each). This CDR3 region has 15 residues. V was shortened by 7 bases and J by 0 bases, with 16 bases between the two germline ends. Germline values: CDR1 MNHNS, CDR2 SASEGT. The CDR3 nucleotides read TGTGCCAGCACCAACGGGGACGCAAGCTCCTACGAGCAGTACTTC. Protein product: CASTNGDASSYEQYF.

This rearrangement joins TRBV27 to TRBJ1-1, with no clear D. The CDR3 has 12 amino acids. V lost 5 bases and J 10 bases, leaving 14 bases between the germline ends. The germline V gene has CDR1 MNHEY and CDR2 SMNVEV (reference sequence). The CDR3 coding sequence is TGTGCCAGCAGTATTGGACCGGGTACAGCTTTCTTT. Its translation: CASSIGPGTAFF.

For this clonotype: A much more abundant neighbour one base away suggests this may be a read error. The gene calls are TRBV28 and TRBJ2-3, with a tentative D call TRBD2 (6 bases). Trimming took 3 bases from V and 4 from J, leaving 17 bases between them. In germline, CDR1 is MDHEN, CDR2 SYDVKM. The CDR3 runs to 16 residues. Here the CDR3 DNA reads TGTGCCAGCAGTTTGAGACTAGTTCTTTACTCAGATACGCAGTATTTT. Residues: CASSLRLVLYSDTQYF. The complete variable domain, with remaining parts taken from reference TRBV28 and TRBJ2-3, reads DVKVTQSSRYLVKRTGEKVFLECVQDMDHENMFWYRQDPGLGLRLIYFSYDVKMKEKGDIPEGYSVSREKKERFSLILESASTNQTSMYLCASSLRLVLYSDTQYFGPGTRLTVL.

The chain combines TRBV7-9 with TRBJ2-7; 10 bases match TRBD1. Germline values: CDR1 SEHNR, CDR2 FQNEAQ (reference sequence). This CDR3 is built from 15 residues. The junction had 7 bases not matched to a gene; V was cut back by 5 bases and J by 3 bases. The CDR3 reads CASSTTGQGRYEQYF. DNA of the CDR3: TGTGCCAGCAGCACAACGGGACAGGGGCGCTACGAGCAGTACTTC.

This clonotype appeared a few times. The rearrangement uses TRBV12-3 or TRBV12-4 and TRBJ2-5, with TRBD1 as a possible D gene (5 bases). The CDR3 covers 14 residues. Trimming took 3 bases from V and 5 from J, leaving 13 bases between them. The CDR3 reads CASSFSGPFETQYF. In DNA, the CDR3 is TGTGCCAGCAGTTTTTCAGGGCCCTTTGAGACCCAGTACTTC.

This clonotype came up many times. The chain is built from TRBV28 and TRBJ1-2; D is uncertain. Germline CDR1 is MDHEN and CDR2 is SYDVKM. Trimming shortened V by 2 bases and J by 1 base, and 5 bases separated the two germline ends. The CDR3 is 13 residues long. The DNA of the CDR3 is TGTGCCAGCAGTTTACAAAATAACTATGGCTACACCTTC. Protein product: CASSLQNNYGYTF.

This clonotype was seen at least ten times. The chain recombines TRBV7-6 with TRBJ1-2; 12 bases map to TRBD1. The CDR3 is 14 amino acids. Germline values: CDR1 SGHVS, CDR2 FNYEAQ. Unmatched junction bases numbered 4, after V lost 5 bases and J lost 6 bases. The CDR3 region has the DNA TGTGCCAGCAGCCCGGGACAGGGGGCGGATGGCTACACCTTC. Translated: CASSPGQGADGYTF. Variable domain in full (rest from reference TRBV7-6 and TRBJ1-2): GAGVSQSPRYKVTKRGQDVALRCDPISGHVSLYWYRQALGQGPEFLTYFNYEAQQDKSGLPNDRFSAERPEGSISTLTIQRTEQRDSAMYRCASSPGQGADGYTFGSGTRLTVV.

Ten or more counts support this clonotype. This chain links TRBV20-1 with TRBJ1-5; TRBD1 agrees at 8 bases. CDR3 length equals 16 residues. CDR1 and CDR2 (germline): DFQATT, SNEGSKA (reference sequence). J lost 3 bases, V lost 4 bases, and 11 bases had no gene match. CDR3 nucleotide sequence: TGCAGTGCTAAAAAACTCGTGACAGGGGCCAATCAGCCCCAGCATTTT. Protein product: CSAKKLVTGANQPQHF.

The chain has TRBV5-1 and TRBJ1-5; D unresolved. Per the germline V gene, CDR1 is SGHRS and CDR2 is YFSETQ. The CDR3 runs to 11 residues. The CDR3 DNA reads as TGCTCCCAGACGAAGGGAGGACCCCAGCATTTT. As protein: CSQTKGGPQHF.